This TCR beta chain was identified in a study of blood T cell repertoires in COVID-19. On the study more broadly: Sites in the United States, Italy and Spain provided acute and convalescent COVID-19 samples. Sources were T cells, B-cell-depleted T cells, or PBMCs; the material itself was cDNA or gDNA.

Enrollees, about 18 to 89 years old, lived in about two dozen US areas. TCRdb's copy holds only in-frame clones and misses some; the assay was immunoSEQ multiplex PCR. The data hold roughly 200,000 clones, with approximately 79% observed a single time. This CDR3 spans 15 amino acids. Trimming shortened V by 0 bases and J by 6 bases, and 14 bases separated the two germline ends. CDR1 is SGHNT and CDR2 is YENEEA in the germline V gene. Source material: PBMCs or T cells enriched from blood (not recorded which). This receptor was identified in a woman aged 60 to 75 with acute COVID-19. V gene TRBV11-3 combines with J gene TRBJ1-2; D gene uncertain. CDR3: CASSLDSGTSDGYTF. The CDR3 nucleotides read TGTGCCAGCAGCTTAGATAGCGGCACCTCAGATGGCTACACCTTC.